The next 14 T cell receptor beta chains were all read from a single sample in a study of blood T cell repertoires in COVID-19. Only in-frame clones appear in the TCRdb table, and some are missing; sequencing was by immunoSEQ multiplex PCR. The table records 150,000 to 200,000 clones, more than 75% of them present only once. The sample comprised PBMCs or T cells enriched from blood (not recorded which). The source of these receptors is a man aged 60-69 years who had been exposed to COVID-19.

The chain is built from TRBV7-2 and TRBJ1-2; D might be TRBD1 (6 bases). The germline CDR1 and CDR2 sequences are SGHTA and FQGNSA. V was clipped by 4 bases and J by 11 bases, with 17 bases between them. CDR3 length: 13 amino acids. The CDR3 DNA is TGTGCCAGCAGCTCTGATGGACAGAGAGTATACACCTTC. Amino acid sequence: CASSSDGQRVYTF.

The rearrangement uses TRBV15 and TRBJ2-1, with D maybe TRBD2 (6 bases). The CDR3 is 13 amino acids. The V gene's germline CDR1 is LNHNV and CDR2 YYDKDF (reference sequence). V lost 5 bases to trimming and J lost 4 bases, with 9 bases between them. The CDR3 DNA sequence: TGTGCCACCAGCGGGAGGCCATACAATGAGCAGTTCTTC. Protein: CATSGRPYNEQFF.

The chain links TRBV5-1 to TRBJ2-2; no clear D. From germline, CDR1 is SGHRS and CDR2 YFSETQ. The CDR3 has 14 residues. V was cut by 0 bases and J by 4 bases, with 7 bases left in between. As DNA, the CDR3 is TGCGCCAGCAGCTTGGGTCGCAGCACCGGGGAGCTGTTTTTT. This encodes CASSLGRSTGELFF.

This chain joins TRBV5-1 and TRBJ1-1; no clear D. Per germline, CDR1 SGHRS and CDR2 YFSETQ. The CDR3 runs to 13 residues. V lost 0 bases and J 11 bases, leaving 14 bases between the germline ends. CDR3 DNA sequence: TGCGCCAGCAGCTTGGTAGTAGAGGGCCGGGCTTTCTTT. This gives the protein CASSLVVEGRAFF.

This chain uses TRBV10-3 with TRBJ2-3; D call uncertain. The length of the CDR3 is 12 residues. Germline V gives CDR1 ENHRY, CDR2 SYGVKD. Trimming took off 2 bases at V and 3 bases at J, with 3 bases between the two ends. DNA of the CDR3: TGTGCCATCAGTGAGCCTACAGATACGCAGTATTTT. Encoded protein: CAISEPTDTQYF.

V usage is TRBV28 and J usage is TRBJ2-3; a possible D gene is TRBD2 (5 bases). From germline, CDR1 is MDHEN and CDR2 SYDVKM. Between the trimmed V and J ends, which lost 4 bases and 8 bases, there was a span of 7 bases. The CDR3 runs to 11 residues. The CDR3 region is CASSSEGTQYF. CDR3 nucleotides: TGTGCCAGCAGTTCCGAGGGTACGCAGTATTTT.

V and J are TRBV7-2 and TRBJ2-7; TRBD2 matches 7 bases. Germline V gene sequence: CDR1 SGHTA, CDR2 FQGNSA. This CDR3 contains 13 residues. The J segment lost 4 bases and the V segment lost 4 bases, leaving 4 bases of the junction unmatched. The CDR3 DNA reads TGTGCCAGCAGCTCGGGACTAACTTACGAGCAGTACTTC. This translates into CASSSGLTYEQYF.

The rearrangement links TRBV3-1 (or the pseudogene TRBV3-2) to TRBJ2-1; perhaps TRBD1 as D (6 bases). Germline-derived CDR1 and CDR2 are LGHDT and YNNKEL (reference sequence). Trimming took 6 bases from V and 5 from J, leaving 11 bases between them. This CDR3 spans 13 amino acids. The DNA of the CDR3 is TGTGCCAGCAGGAGGGACACCAACAATGAGCAGTTCTTC. Protein: CASRRDTNNEQFF.

The V gene is TRBV7-8, the J gene TRBJ2-1; D is possibly TRBD2 (5 bases). This CDR3 contains 15 residues. Trimming took 2 bases from V and 5 from J, leaving 13 bases between them. Germline CDR1 is SGHVS and CDR2 is FQNEAQ. The CDR3 region is CASSLYRTRNNEQFF. The DNA for the CDR3 is TGTGCCAGCAGCTTATATCGCACTAGGAACAATGAGCAGTTCTTC.

The chain combines TRBV28 with TRBJ1-4, with 8 bases lining up with TRBD1. J lost 7 bases, V lost 6 bases, and 16 bases had no gene match. This CDR3 spans 17 amino acids. Germline CDR1 reads MDHEN; CDR2 reads SYDVKM. CDR3 in DNA: TGTGCCAGCAGCCAGCAGGGGGCGGGAGGGATGACTGAAAAACTGTTTTTT. Residues: CASSQQGAGGMTEKLFF.

This sequence joins TRBV6-6 and TRBJ1-5; D call uncertain. Trimming took off 6 bases at V and 3 bases at J, with 15 bases between the two ends. Germline V CDR1 and CDR2: MNHNY, SVGAGI (reference sequence). The CDR3 sequence is 15 residues long. CDR3 sequence reads: CASSPAGFVNQPQHF. The CDR3 DNA follows: TGTGCCAGCAGCCCCGCGGGTTTCGTCAATCAGCCCCAGCATTTT.

In this sample, this clone turned up a few times. V usage is TRBV27 and J usage is TRBJ1-2; the match to TRBD1 covers 7 bases. This CDR3 is built from 15 residues. Per germline, CDR1 MNHEY and CDR2 SMNVEV (reference sequence). V lost 5 bases, J lost 4 bases, and 10 bases stayed unmatched. The CDR3 DNA reads TGTGCCAGCAGTCTCACACAGGGGCCCGGCTATGGCTACACCTTC. Residues: CASSLTQGPGYGYTF.

This chain joins TRBV5-4 and TRBJ2-7, with TRBD1 matching 7 bases. Germline CDR1 and CDR2: SGHNT and YYREEE (reference sequence). Trimming removed 3 bases from V and 1 base from J; junction bases left unmatched: 1. CDR3 size: 13 residues. The CDR3 DNA follows: TGTGCCAGCAGCTCGACAGGGTCCTACGAGCAGTACTTC. It specifies CASSSTGSYEQYF.

The gene calls are TRBV6-5 and TRBJ1-2, with 9 bases identical to TRBD1. CDR3 length: 14 amino acids. V was clipped by 6 bases and J by 4 bases; unmatched bases: 6. Germline-derived CDR1 and CDR2 are MNHEY and SVGAGI. CDR3 loop: CASSQQGAGYGYTF. The CDR3 DNA sequence: TGTGCCAGCAGCCAACAGGGGGCCGGCTATGGCTACACCTTC.